The entry that follows covers one T cell receptor (beta chain) sequence. The data are from a study of blood T cell repertoires in COVID-19. About the research overall: Sources were T cells, B-cell-depleted T cells, or PBMCs; the material itself was cDNA or gDNA.

TCRdb's table, derived via immunoSEQ multiplex PCR, lists solely in-frame clones and lacks some. The data contain 70,000 or so clones, about nine tenths of them singletons. Germline-derived CDR1 and CDR2 are LNHDA and SQIVND (reference sequence). This CDR3 has 17 residues. Trimming at V came to 3 bases and at J to 3 bases, leaving 11 bases not matched to a gene. Sample: peripheral blood. This TCR was recovered from a woman aged 55-70 years with acute or convalescent COVID-19. The J gene is TRBJ2-5, the V gene TRBV19; 9 bases line up with TRBD2. The CDR3 coding sequence is TGTGCCAGTAGTATGCGGATCGCGGGGGGGCCTGAAGAGACCCAGTACTTC. It translates to CASSMRIAGGPEETQYF.